The clone carrying this T cell receptor (beta chain) was picked up many times. The CDR3 runs to 14 residues. Trimming took off 5 bases at V and 2 bases at J, with 12 bases between the two ends. Germline CDR1 and CDR2: MNHEY and SMNVEV (reference sequence). The data were taken from a study of T-cell reconstitution after alpha-beta-depleted transplantation in children. A TCRbeta library incorporating unique molecular identifiers was prepared. TCRdb independently ran MiXCR on the PCR reads; one entry per CDR3 protein. The sample carries 90,000 to 100,000 distinct CDR3 sequences, 20% to 25% recorded once.

The clonotype originates from a boy between 2 and 10 years old with acute lymphoblastic leukemia, due to receive a stem cell transplant. The starting material was PBMCs, obtained before TCRalphabeta/CD19-depleted stem cell transplant. The V and J genes are TRBV27 and TRBJ2-5; D assignment may be TRBD1 or TRBD2 (5 bases each). CDR3 amino acids: CASSPRGGQETQYF. CDR3 sequence (DNA): TGTGCCAGCAGTCCGAGGGGTGGACAAGAGACCCAGTACTTC.